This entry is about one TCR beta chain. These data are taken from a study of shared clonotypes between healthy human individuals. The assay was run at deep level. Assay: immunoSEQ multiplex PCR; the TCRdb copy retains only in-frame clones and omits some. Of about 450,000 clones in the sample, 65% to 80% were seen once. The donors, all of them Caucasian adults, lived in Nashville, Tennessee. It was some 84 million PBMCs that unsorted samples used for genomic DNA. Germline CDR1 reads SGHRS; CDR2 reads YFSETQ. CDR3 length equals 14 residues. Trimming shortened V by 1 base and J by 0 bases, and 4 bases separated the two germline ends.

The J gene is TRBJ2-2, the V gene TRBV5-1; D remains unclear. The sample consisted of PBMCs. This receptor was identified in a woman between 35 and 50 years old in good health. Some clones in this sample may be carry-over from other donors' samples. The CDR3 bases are TGCGCCAGCAGCTTGACAGCGAACACCGGGGAGCTGTTTTTT. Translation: CASSLTANTGELFF.